The text below deals with one TCR beta chain. This entry is derived from a study of cytomegalovirus exposure and HLA in healthy donors. Use of 60 Vbeta and 13 Jbeta primers characterized the PCR. Assay: immunoSEQ multiplex PCR; the TCRdb copy retains only in-frame clones and omits some. The sample holds some 200,000 clones, 70% seen once. Trimming shortened V by 5 bases and J by 1 base, and 11 bases separated the two germline ends. The CDR3 has 14 amino acids. CDR1 is SGHNT, CDR2 YENEEA, per germline. This chain joins TRBV11-3 and TRBJ1-1, with D possibly TRBD1 on 5 matching bases. Specimen: PBMCs. The source is a man aged 40-49 years in good health and CMV-seropositive. The CDR3 is CASSPGGENTEAFF. As DNA, the CDR3 is TGTGCCAGCAGCCCGGGGGGAGAGAACACTGAAGCTTTCTTT.